A single TCR beta chain is shown here with its context. Other DNA sequences in the sample encode the same CDR3. Profiling relied on immunoSEQ multiplex PCR, and the TCRdb table lists in-frame clones only, not all of them. The table has 100,000 to 150,000 clones, about nine tenths seen once. This specimen belongs to a study of control samples from healthy donors and cancer patients. From germline, CDR1 is KGHDR and CDR2 SFDVKD. The germline V and J ends were trimmed by 4 bases and 4 bases, with 4 bases remaining between them. The CDR3 is made up of 12 amino acids. The rearrangement uses TRBV24-1 and TRBJ1-5; D remains unclear. This TCR was sampled from a man younger than 30 in good health. The sequenced sample was blood. The CDR3 nucleotides read TGTGCCACCAGTGACCCAAATCAGCCCCAGCATTTT. Protein sequence: CATSDPNQPQHF.